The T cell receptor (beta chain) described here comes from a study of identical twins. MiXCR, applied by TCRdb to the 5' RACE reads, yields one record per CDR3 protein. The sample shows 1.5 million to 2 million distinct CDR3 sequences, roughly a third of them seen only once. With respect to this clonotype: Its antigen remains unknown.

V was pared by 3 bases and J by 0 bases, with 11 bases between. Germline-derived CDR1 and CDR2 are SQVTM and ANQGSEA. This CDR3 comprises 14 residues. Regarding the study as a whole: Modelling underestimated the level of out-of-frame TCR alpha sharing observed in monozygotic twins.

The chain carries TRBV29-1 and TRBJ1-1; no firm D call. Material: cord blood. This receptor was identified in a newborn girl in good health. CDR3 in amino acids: CSVESRSMNTEAFF. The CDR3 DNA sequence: TGCAGCGTTGAGTCCAGGTCCATGAACACTGAAGCTTTCTTT.